This T cell receptor beta chain originates from a study of cytomegalovirus exposure and HLA in healthy donors. Germline loops: CDR1 LGHNA, CDR2 YNFKEQ. This CDR3 has 14 residues. V gave up 0 bases and J gave up 9 bases, with 9 bases separating them. General study findings and limits: Researchers reported in a later analysis that a missense DCLRE1C variant was tied to TCR beta V- and J-gene trimming. Roughly even sequencing depth across donors was the assumption behind the presence/absence analyses.

As concerns this clone: Its antigen is not identified.

PCR primers comprised 60 Vbeta and 13 Jbeta primers. The authors' processing: Around 10 million of the approximately 80 million unique TCR beta chains counted in a later analysis were shared. This table comes from immunoSEQ multiplex PCR, and its TCRdb copy is limited to in-frame clones, with some not included. D and trimming come from the DNA, and the V and J calls and clone size come from that table. The sample includes 50,000 to 65,000 clones, 72% seen only once; the top ten take about 22%. The TCR originated in a woman aged 50 to 65 in good health and CMV-seropositive. The sequenced sample was PBMCs. The rearrangement links TRBV4-2 to TRBJ1-6, with TRBD1 as a possible D gene (6 bases). The CDR3 sequence is CASSQETGSSPLHF. The CDR3 nucleotides are TGTGCCAGCAGCCAAGAAACAGGGAGTTCACCCCTCCACTTT.